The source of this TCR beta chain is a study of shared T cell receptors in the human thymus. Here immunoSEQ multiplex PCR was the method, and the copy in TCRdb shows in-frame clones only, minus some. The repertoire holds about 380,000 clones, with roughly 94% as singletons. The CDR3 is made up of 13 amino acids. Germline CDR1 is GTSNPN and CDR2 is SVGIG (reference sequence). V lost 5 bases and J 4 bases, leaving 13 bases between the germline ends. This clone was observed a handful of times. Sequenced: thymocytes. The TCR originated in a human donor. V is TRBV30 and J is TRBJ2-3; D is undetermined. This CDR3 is CAWGGTPPDTQYF. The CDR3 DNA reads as TGTGCCTGGGGTGGCACCCCTCCAGATACGCAGTATTTT.